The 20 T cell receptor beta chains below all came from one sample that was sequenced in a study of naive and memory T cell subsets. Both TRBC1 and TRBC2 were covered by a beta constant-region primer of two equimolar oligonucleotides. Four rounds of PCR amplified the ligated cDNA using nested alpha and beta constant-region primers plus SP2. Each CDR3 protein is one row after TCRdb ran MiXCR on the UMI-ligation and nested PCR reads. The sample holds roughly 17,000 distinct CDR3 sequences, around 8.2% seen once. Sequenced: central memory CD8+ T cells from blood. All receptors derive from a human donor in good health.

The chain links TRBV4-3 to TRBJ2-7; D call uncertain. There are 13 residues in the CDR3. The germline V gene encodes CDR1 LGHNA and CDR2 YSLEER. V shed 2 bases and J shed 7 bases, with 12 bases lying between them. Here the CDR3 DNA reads TGCGCCAGCAGCCAATCAGCGATCGGTGAGCAGTACTTC. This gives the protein CASSQSAIGEQYF.

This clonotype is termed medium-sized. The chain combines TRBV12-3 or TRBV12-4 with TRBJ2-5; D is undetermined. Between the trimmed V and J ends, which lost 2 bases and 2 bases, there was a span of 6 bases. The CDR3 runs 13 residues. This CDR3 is CASSLPEQETQYF. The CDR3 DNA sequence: TGTGCCAGCAGTTTACCAGAACAAGAGACCCAGTACTTC.

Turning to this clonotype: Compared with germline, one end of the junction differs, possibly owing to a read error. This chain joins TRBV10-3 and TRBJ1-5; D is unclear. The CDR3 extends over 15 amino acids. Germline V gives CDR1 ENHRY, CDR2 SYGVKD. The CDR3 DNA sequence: TGTGCCATCGGTGAGGGCAGAAATAGCAATCAGCCCCAGCATTTT. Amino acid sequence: CAIGEGRNSNQPQHF.

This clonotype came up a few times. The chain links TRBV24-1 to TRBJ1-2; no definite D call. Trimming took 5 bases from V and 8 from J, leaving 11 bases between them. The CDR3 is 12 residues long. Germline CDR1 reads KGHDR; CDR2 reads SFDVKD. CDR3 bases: TGTGCCACCAGTGCCGGGCTTGGGGGCTACACCTTC. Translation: CATSAGLGGYTF.

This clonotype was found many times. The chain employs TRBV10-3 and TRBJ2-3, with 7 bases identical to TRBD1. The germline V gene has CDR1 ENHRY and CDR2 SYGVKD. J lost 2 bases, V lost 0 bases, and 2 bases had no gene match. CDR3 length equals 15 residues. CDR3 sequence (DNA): TGTGCCATCAGTGAGTCGGGACAGATCACAGATACGCAGTATTTT. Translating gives CAISESGQITDTQYF.

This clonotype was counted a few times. CDR3 in amino acids: CAWSATGGVETQYF. The CDR3 bases are TGTGCCTGGAGTGCTACGGGGGGGGTGGAGACCCAGTACTTC. The rearrangement joins TRBV30 to TRBJ2-5; TRBD2 matches 8 bases. Per germline, CDR1 GTSNPN and CDR2 SVGIG (reference sequence). This CDR3 region has 14 residues. V lost 1 base and J lost 5; bases outside the gene matches: 6.

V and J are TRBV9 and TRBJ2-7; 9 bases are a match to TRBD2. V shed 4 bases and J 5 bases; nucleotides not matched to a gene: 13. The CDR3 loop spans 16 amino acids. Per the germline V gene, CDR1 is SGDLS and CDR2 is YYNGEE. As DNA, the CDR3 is TGTGCCAGCAGCCCCGGGGTAGCGGGGGCTCTGGACGAGCAGTACTTC. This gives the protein CASSPGVAGALDEQYF.

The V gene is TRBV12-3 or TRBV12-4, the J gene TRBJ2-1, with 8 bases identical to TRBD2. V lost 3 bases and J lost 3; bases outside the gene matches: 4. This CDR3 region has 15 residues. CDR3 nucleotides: TGTGCCAGCAGTTTGGGGCGGGAGGTCTACAATGAGCAGTTCTTC. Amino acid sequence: CASSLGREVYNEQFF.

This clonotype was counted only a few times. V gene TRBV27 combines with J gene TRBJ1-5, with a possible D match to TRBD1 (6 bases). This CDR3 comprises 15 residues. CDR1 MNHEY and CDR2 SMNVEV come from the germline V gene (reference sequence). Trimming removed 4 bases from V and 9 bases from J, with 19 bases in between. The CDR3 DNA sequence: TGTGCCAGCAGTTCCTCGGACAGCCCCTTAGGGCCCCAGCATTTT. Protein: CASSSSDSPLGPQHF.

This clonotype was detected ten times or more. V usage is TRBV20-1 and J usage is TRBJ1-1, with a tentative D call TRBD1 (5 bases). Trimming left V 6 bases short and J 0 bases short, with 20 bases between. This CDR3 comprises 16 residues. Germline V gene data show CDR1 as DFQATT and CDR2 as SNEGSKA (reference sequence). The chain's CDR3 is CSAPGVFGDMNTEAFF. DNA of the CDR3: TGCAGTGCCCCGGGGGTTTTTGGGGATATGAACACTGAAGCTTTCTTT.

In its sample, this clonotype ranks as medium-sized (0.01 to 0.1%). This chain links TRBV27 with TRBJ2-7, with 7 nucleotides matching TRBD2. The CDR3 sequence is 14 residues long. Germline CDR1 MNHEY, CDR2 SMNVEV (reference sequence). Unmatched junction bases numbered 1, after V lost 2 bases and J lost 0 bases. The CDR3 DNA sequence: TGTGCCAGCAGTTTAGCGGGGGACTCCTACGAGCAGTACTTC. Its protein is CASSLAGDSYEQYF.

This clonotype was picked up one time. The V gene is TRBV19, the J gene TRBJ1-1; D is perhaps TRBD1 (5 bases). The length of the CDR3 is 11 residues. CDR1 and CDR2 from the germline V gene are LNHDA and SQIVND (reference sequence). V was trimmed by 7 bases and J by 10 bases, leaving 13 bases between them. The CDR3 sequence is CASIGRGRAFF. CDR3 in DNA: TGTGCCAGTATCGGGAGGGGTCGAGCTTTCTTT. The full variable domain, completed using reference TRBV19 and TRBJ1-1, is DGGITQSPKYLFRKEGQNVTLSCEQNLNHDAMYWYRQDPGQGLRLIYYSQIVNDFQKGDIAEGYSVSREKKESFPLTVTSAQKNPTAFYLCASIGRGRAFFGQGTRLTVV.

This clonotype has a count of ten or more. Here the CDR3 DNA reads TGTGCCGCCACGGGGGCGCGGGGCTACGAGCAGTACTTC. Translating gives CAATGARGYEQYF. The J gene is TRBJ2-7, the V gene TRBV10-3; D is perhaps TRBD1 or TRBD2 (6 bases each). The germline V gene has CDR1 ENHRY and CDR2 SYGVKD. The CDR3 loop spans 13 amino acids. Trimming pared 11 bases from V and 3 bases from J, leaving 17 bases between.

The CDR3 region is CASSSTELTGSSPLHF. CDR3 DNA sequence: TGTGCCAGCAGCTCAACAGAATTGACCGGGTCCTCACCCCTCCACTTT. The V gene is TRBV7-9, the J gene TRBJ1-6; D remains ambiguous. The V end lost 4 bases, the J end lost 10 bases, and 20 bases lay between the germline ends. Germline V gives CDR1 SEHNR, CDR2 FQNEAQ (reference sequence). This CDR3 is 16 amino acids long. Together with reference TRBV7-9 and TRBJ1-6, the CDR3 gives the full variable domain: DTGVSQNPRHKITKRGQNVTFRCDPISEHNRLYWYRQTLGQGPEFLTYFQNEAQLEKSRLLSDRFSAERPKGSFSTLEIQRTEQGDSAMYLCASSSTELTGSSPLHFGNGTRLTVT.

CDR3 protein: CASSSHAGQGASTEAFF. The CDR3, as DNA: TGTGCCAGCAGCTCTCATGCTGGTCAGGGGGCTTCGACTGAAGCTTTCTTT. This chain uses TRBV7-8 with TRBJ1-1; 8 bases agree with TRBD1. The ends lost 4 bases at V and 5 bases at J; junction bases unmatched: 15. The length of the CDR3 is 17 residues. In germline, CDR1 is SGHVS, CDR2 FQNEAQ.

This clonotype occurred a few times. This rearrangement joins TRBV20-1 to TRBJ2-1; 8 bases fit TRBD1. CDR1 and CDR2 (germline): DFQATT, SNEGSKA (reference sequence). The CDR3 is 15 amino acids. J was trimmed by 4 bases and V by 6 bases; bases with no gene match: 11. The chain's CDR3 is CSAGQELAGYNEQFF. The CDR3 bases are TGCAGTGCGGGACAGGAGTTGGCCGGTTACAATGAGCAGTTCTTC.

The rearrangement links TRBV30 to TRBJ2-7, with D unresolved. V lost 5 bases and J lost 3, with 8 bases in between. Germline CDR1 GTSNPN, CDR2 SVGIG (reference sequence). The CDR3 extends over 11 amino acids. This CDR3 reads CAWAAVYEQYF. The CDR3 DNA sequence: TGTGCCTGGGCTGCTGTCTACGAGCAGTACTTC.

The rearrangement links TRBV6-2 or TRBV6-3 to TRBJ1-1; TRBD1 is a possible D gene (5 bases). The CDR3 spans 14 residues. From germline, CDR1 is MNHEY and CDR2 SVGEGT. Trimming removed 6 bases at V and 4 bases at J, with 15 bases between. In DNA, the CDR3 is TGTGCCAGCAGCCCAGTAGGGGATTCCACTGAAGCTTTCTTT. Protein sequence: CASSPVGDSTEAFF.

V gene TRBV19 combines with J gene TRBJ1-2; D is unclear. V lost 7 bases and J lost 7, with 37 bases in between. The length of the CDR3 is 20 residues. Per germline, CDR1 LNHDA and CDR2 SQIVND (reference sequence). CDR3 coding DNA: TGTGCCAGTACCTCCCTGAGTCTTGCCGGGCCCCAGGCAAGAAATGGTGGCTACACCTTC. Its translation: CASTSLSLAGPQARNGGYTF.

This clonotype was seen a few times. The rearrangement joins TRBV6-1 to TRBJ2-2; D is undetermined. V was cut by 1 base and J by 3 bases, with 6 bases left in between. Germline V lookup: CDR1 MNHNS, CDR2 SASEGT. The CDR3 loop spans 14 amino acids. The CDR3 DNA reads TGTGCCAGCAGTGAAGGGTCAGACACCGGGGAGCTGTTTTTT. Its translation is CASSEGSDTGELFF.